The sequence of this T cell receptor (beta chain) was determined in a study of technical replicates of blood from several donors. Only in-frame clones appear in the TCRdb table, and some are missing; sequencing was by immunoSEQ multiplex PCR. Of tens of thousands of clones listed, 93% are singletons. The sequencing input was T cells isolated from PBMCs. This receptor was taken from a human donor in good health.

The CDR3: CASNRESNTGELFF. Here the CDR3 DNA reads TGTGCCAGCAATCGGGAGTCGAACACCGGGGAGCTGTTTTTT. The chain uses TRBV2 and TRBJ2-2; D may be TRBD2 (6 bases). Trimming stripped 7 bases from V and 0 bases from J, with 9 bases between. The CDR3 contains 14 residues. The germline V gene has CDR1 SNHLY and CDR2 FYNNEI.